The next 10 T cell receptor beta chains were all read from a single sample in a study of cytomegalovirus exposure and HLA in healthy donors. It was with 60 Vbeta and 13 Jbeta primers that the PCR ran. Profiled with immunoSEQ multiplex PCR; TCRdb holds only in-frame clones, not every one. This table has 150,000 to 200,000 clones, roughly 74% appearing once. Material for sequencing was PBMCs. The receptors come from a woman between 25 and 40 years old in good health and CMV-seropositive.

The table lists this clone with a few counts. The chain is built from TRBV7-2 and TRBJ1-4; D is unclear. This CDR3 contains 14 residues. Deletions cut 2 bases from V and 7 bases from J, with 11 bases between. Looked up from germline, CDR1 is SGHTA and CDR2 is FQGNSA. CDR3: CASSLFGRPEKLFF. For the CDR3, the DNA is TGTGCCAGCAGCTTATTTGGGAGGCCTGAAAAACTGTTTTTT.

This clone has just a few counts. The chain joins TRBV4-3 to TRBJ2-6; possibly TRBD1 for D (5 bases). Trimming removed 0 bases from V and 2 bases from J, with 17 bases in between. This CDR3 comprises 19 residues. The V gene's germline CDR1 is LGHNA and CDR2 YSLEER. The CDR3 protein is CASSQEDQGIVTGANVLTF. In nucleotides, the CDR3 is TGCGCCAGCAGCCAAGAGGACCAGGGTATAGTCACTGGGGCCAACGTCCTGACTTTC.

The CDR3 reads CASSLSSGGNQPQHF. The CDR3 DNA reads TGCGCCAGCAGCTTGTCATCAGGGGGCAATCAGCCCCAGCATTTT. This chain connects TRBV5-1 to TRBJ1-5; tentative D call: TRBD1 (6 bases). The CDR3 is 15 amino acids. V was cut by 1 base and J by 2 bases, with 10 bases left in between. CDR1 SGHRS and CDR2 YFSETQ come from the germline V gene. Full variable domain (remainder filled in from reference TRBV5-1 and TRBJ1-5): KAGVTQTPRYLIKTRGQQVTLSCSPISGHRSVSWYQQTPGQGLQFLFEYFSETQRNKGNFPGRFSGRQFSNSRSEMNVSTLELGDSALYLCASSLSSGGNQPQHFGDGTRLSIL.

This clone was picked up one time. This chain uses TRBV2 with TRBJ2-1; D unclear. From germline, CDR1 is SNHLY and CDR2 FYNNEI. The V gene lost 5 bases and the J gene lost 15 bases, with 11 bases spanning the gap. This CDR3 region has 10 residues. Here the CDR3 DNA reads TGTGCCAGCAGTTCCGGGTCCATGTTCTTC. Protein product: CASSSGSMFF.

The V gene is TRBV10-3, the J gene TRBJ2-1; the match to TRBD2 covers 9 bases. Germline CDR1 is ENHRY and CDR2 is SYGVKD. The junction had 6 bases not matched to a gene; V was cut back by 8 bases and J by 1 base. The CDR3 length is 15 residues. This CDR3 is CAIRPAGGSYNEQFF. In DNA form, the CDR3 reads TGTGCCATCCGACCTGCGGGAGGGTCCTACAATGAGCAGTTCTTC.

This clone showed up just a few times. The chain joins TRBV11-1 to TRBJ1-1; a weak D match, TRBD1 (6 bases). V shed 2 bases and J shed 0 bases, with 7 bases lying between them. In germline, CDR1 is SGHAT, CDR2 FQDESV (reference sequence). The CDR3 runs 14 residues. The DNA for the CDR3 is TGTGCCAGCAGCTTATACAGGGTGAACACTGAAGCTTTCTTT. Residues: CASSLYRVNTEAFF.

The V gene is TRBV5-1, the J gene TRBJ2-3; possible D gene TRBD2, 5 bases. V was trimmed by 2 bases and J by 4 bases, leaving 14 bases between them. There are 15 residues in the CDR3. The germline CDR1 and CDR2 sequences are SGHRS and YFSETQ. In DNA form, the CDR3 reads TGCGCCAGCAGCTTCCAAGGCCCGCGGGCAGATACGCAGTATTTT. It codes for CASSFQGPRADTQYF.

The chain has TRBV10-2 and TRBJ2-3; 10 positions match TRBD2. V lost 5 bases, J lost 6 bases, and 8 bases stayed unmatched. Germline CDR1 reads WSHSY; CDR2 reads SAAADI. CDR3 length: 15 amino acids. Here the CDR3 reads CASSRAGGPLDTQYF. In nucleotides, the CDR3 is TGCGCCAGCAGTAGAGCGGGGGGGCCCCTTGATACGCAGTATTTT.

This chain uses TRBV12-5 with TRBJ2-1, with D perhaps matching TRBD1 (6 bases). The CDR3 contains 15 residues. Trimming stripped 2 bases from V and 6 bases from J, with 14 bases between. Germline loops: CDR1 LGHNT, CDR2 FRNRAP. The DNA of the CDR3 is TGTGCTAGTGGTTTGCAACAGGGAATTGTCAATGAGCAGTTCTTC. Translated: CASGLQQGIVNEQFF. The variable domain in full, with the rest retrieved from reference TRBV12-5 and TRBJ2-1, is DARVTQTPRHKVTEMGQEVTMRCQPILGHNTVFWYRQTMMQGLELLAYFRNRAPLDDSGMPKDRFSAEMPDATLATLKIQPSEPRDSAVYFCASGLQQGIVNEQFFGPGTRLTVL.

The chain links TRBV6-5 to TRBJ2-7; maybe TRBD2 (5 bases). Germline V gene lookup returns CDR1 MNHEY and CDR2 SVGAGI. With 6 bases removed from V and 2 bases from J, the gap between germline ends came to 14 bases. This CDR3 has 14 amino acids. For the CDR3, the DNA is TGTGCCAGCAGCCCTTTGACGGGGACCTACGAGCAGTACTTC. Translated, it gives CASSPLTGTYEQYF.